This entry concerns a single TCR beta chain. Its antigen remains undetermined. Base qualities were left out, and no much larger clone turns up one base away. This sample is part of a study of blood T cell repertoires in COVID-19 (dated by TCRdb to between 2020 and 2021). A note on the overall study: Samples from collaborators originated in the United States, Italy and Spain and spanned both the acute and convalescent phases of COVID-19. The material from the prospective study consisted of cDNA or gDNA derived from T cells, B-cell-depleted T cells, or PBMCs. Subjects who had been exposed to COVID-19, were actively infected with it, or had recovered from it provided the deeply sampled blood TCRbeta repertoires that made up the dataset. The repertoires were made available in a free public database intended to serve as a resource for research on the immune response to SARS-CoV-2. The samples were drawn from two sources: the first 160 participants of the ongoing ImmuneRACE study, and fewer than 1,500 subjects contributed by 6 global collaborators. Sample metadata almost always included a de-identified subject ID, COVID-19 status, age in years and sex. Where available, HLA class I and class II types were obtained from metadata supplied by the sample provider rather than from assay-based typing.

Overall results and qualifications from the work: The amount of clinical and demographic metadata varied by source and participant and was provided uncurated.

The collaborating institutions used their own protocols to collect whole blood in K2EDTA tubes. For TCRbeta analysis, collaborator samples were shipped as frozen whole blood, as isolated PBMCs, or as DNA extracted from either sample type. The immunoSEQ Assay, a bias-controlled multiplex PCR, was used to amplify TCRbeta CDR3 regions from genomic DNA. Processing in the source paper ran as follows. The number of nucleated cells in each sample was estimated by amplification of reference gene primers within the assay. Sequence reads were collapsed and filtered to measure the absolute abundance of every unique TCRbeta CDR3 rearrangement. For each sample, productive Simpson clonality was calculated by taking the square root of Simpson's diversity index across productive rearrangements. TCRdb carries this immuneACCESS record with in-frame sequences only. Its versions omit some clonotypes, under half of them owing to an unresolved V gene in the studies checked, with the rest unexplained. From that table come the V and J calls and clone size; the DNA was used to work out D and trimming. The sample yields tens of thousands of clones; 80% to 95% were counted once. The ten largest clonotypes hold about 7.1% of the sample.

The sequence came from a human donor in a cohort sampled during active COVID-19. The sequencing input was peripheral blood.

This receptor carries the CDR3 CATQPGQGNTEAFF. DNA sequence: TGTGCCACTCAACCTGGACAGGGAAACACTGAAGCTTTCTTT. The V gene is TRBV24-1 and the J gene is TRBJ1-1; 8 bases in the junction line up with TRBD1. The CDR3 measures 14 amino acids from cysteine to phenylalanine. Only CDR3 DNA remains: 42 bases, in frame from the first base. Trimming takes 10 bases off V and 2 bases off J; junction bases not matched to a gene: 8. In the germline V gene, CDR1 corresponds to KGHDR and CDR2 to SFDVKD.